This T cell receptor (beta chain) was captured in a study of memory CD4+ T cells and cytomegalovirus serostatus. Turning to the study itself: Of the healthy Belgian adults, 9 were CMV seropositive and fewer than 30 seronegative. Study conclusions and caveats: Each of approximately 73 CMV-associated TCRbeta sequences occurred in one to five individuals. The CMV-associated TCR signature appears largely within the CD4+ memory repertoire.

Profiling relied on immunoSEQ multiplex PCR, and the TCRdb table lists in-frame clones only, not all of them. The profile shows around 60,000 clones, around 82% of them singletons. In regard to this clone: Its matching antigen is unknown.

Single viable CD3+CD4+CD8-CD45RO+ cells were sorted as the memory CD4+ T cells. This CDR3 is 17 amino acids long. Trimming cost V 4 bases and J 5 bases, with 20 bases left between them. The germline CDR1 and CDR2 sequences are SGHTA and FQGNSA. Sequencing was done on a sample of memory CD4+ T cells from blood. The rearrangement links TRBV7-2 to TRBJ2-2; a possible D gene is TRBD2 (6 bases). This sequence was found in an adult in good health and CMV-seronegative. Some clones in this sample may be carry-over from other donors' samples. CDR3 sequence: CASSSRPRGGGTGELFF. CDR3 nucleotides: TGTGCCAGCAGCTCCCGCCCTAGGGGAGGTGGTACCGGGGAGCTGTTTTTT.